The next 2 T cell receptor beta chains were all read from a single sample in a study of blood T cell repertoires in COVID-19. The assay was immunoSEQ multiplex PCR, and TCRdb's table has in-frame clones only and misses some. The data show 130,000 or so clones, around 84% seen once. Material for sequencing was peripheral blood. The receptors originated from a man aged 25-40 years with COVID-19, enrolled during active disease.

The V call is TRBV27, the J call TRBJ2-3, with TRBD2 identical over 7 bases. The CDR3 covers 15 residues. Unmatched junction bases numbered 7, after V lost 4 bases and J lost 3 bases. The germline V gene has CDR1 MNHEY and CDR2 SMNVEV (reference sequence). CDR3 nucleotide sequence: TGTGCCAGCAGTTACACGGGGGGTGGAACAGATACGCAGTATTTT. Its protein is CASSYTGGGTDTQYF.

The rearrangement joins TRBV7-6 to TRBJ2-5, with 7 bases aligning to TRBD2. Germline CDR1 is SGHVS and CDR2 is FNYEAQ. The CDR3 runs 15 residues. V was pared by 1 base and J by 1 base, with 3 bases of the junction left unmatched. CDR3 DNA sequence: TGTGCCAGCAGCTTAGGAGAGCGGGGCCAAGAGACCCAGTACTTC. This gives the protein CASSLGERGQETQYF.